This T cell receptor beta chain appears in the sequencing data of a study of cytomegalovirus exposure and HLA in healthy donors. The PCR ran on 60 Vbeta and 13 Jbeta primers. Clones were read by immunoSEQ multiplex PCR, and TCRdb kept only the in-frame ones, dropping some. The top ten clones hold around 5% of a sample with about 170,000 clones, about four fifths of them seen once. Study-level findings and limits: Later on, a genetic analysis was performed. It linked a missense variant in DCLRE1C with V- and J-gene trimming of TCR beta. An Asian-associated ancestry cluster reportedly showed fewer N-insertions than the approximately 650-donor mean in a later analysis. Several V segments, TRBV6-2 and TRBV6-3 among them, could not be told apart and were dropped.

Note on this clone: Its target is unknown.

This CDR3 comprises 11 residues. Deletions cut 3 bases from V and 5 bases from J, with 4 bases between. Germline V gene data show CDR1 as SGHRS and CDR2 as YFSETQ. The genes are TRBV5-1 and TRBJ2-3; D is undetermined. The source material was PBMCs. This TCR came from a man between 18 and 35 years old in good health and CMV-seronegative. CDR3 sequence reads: CASSSGDTQYF. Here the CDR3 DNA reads TGCGCCAGCAGCTCCGGAGATACGCAGTATTTT.